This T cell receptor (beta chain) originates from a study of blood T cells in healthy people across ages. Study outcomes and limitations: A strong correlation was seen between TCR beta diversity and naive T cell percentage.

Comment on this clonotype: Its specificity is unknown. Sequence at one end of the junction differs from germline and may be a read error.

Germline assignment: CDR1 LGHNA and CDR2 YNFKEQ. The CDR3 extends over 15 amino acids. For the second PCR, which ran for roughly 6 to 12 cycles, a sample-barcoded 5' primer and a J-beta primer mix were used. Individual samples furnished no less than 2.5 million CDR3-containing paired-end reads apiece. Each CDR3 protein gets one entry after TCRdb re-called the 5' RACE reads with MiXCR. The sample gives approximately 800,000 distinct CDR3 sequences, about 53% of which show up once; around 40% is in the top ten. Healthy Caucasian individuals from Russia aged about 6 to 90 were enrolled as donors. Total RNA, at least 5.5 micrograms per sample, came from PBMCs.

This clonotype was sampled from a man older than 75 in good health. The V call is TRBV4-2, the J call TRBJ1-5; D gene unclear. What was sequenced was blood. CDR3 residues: CANSQDPSGYQPQHF. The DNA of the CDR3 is TGTGCCAACAGCCAAGATCCCAGCGGTTATCAGCCCCAGCATTTT.